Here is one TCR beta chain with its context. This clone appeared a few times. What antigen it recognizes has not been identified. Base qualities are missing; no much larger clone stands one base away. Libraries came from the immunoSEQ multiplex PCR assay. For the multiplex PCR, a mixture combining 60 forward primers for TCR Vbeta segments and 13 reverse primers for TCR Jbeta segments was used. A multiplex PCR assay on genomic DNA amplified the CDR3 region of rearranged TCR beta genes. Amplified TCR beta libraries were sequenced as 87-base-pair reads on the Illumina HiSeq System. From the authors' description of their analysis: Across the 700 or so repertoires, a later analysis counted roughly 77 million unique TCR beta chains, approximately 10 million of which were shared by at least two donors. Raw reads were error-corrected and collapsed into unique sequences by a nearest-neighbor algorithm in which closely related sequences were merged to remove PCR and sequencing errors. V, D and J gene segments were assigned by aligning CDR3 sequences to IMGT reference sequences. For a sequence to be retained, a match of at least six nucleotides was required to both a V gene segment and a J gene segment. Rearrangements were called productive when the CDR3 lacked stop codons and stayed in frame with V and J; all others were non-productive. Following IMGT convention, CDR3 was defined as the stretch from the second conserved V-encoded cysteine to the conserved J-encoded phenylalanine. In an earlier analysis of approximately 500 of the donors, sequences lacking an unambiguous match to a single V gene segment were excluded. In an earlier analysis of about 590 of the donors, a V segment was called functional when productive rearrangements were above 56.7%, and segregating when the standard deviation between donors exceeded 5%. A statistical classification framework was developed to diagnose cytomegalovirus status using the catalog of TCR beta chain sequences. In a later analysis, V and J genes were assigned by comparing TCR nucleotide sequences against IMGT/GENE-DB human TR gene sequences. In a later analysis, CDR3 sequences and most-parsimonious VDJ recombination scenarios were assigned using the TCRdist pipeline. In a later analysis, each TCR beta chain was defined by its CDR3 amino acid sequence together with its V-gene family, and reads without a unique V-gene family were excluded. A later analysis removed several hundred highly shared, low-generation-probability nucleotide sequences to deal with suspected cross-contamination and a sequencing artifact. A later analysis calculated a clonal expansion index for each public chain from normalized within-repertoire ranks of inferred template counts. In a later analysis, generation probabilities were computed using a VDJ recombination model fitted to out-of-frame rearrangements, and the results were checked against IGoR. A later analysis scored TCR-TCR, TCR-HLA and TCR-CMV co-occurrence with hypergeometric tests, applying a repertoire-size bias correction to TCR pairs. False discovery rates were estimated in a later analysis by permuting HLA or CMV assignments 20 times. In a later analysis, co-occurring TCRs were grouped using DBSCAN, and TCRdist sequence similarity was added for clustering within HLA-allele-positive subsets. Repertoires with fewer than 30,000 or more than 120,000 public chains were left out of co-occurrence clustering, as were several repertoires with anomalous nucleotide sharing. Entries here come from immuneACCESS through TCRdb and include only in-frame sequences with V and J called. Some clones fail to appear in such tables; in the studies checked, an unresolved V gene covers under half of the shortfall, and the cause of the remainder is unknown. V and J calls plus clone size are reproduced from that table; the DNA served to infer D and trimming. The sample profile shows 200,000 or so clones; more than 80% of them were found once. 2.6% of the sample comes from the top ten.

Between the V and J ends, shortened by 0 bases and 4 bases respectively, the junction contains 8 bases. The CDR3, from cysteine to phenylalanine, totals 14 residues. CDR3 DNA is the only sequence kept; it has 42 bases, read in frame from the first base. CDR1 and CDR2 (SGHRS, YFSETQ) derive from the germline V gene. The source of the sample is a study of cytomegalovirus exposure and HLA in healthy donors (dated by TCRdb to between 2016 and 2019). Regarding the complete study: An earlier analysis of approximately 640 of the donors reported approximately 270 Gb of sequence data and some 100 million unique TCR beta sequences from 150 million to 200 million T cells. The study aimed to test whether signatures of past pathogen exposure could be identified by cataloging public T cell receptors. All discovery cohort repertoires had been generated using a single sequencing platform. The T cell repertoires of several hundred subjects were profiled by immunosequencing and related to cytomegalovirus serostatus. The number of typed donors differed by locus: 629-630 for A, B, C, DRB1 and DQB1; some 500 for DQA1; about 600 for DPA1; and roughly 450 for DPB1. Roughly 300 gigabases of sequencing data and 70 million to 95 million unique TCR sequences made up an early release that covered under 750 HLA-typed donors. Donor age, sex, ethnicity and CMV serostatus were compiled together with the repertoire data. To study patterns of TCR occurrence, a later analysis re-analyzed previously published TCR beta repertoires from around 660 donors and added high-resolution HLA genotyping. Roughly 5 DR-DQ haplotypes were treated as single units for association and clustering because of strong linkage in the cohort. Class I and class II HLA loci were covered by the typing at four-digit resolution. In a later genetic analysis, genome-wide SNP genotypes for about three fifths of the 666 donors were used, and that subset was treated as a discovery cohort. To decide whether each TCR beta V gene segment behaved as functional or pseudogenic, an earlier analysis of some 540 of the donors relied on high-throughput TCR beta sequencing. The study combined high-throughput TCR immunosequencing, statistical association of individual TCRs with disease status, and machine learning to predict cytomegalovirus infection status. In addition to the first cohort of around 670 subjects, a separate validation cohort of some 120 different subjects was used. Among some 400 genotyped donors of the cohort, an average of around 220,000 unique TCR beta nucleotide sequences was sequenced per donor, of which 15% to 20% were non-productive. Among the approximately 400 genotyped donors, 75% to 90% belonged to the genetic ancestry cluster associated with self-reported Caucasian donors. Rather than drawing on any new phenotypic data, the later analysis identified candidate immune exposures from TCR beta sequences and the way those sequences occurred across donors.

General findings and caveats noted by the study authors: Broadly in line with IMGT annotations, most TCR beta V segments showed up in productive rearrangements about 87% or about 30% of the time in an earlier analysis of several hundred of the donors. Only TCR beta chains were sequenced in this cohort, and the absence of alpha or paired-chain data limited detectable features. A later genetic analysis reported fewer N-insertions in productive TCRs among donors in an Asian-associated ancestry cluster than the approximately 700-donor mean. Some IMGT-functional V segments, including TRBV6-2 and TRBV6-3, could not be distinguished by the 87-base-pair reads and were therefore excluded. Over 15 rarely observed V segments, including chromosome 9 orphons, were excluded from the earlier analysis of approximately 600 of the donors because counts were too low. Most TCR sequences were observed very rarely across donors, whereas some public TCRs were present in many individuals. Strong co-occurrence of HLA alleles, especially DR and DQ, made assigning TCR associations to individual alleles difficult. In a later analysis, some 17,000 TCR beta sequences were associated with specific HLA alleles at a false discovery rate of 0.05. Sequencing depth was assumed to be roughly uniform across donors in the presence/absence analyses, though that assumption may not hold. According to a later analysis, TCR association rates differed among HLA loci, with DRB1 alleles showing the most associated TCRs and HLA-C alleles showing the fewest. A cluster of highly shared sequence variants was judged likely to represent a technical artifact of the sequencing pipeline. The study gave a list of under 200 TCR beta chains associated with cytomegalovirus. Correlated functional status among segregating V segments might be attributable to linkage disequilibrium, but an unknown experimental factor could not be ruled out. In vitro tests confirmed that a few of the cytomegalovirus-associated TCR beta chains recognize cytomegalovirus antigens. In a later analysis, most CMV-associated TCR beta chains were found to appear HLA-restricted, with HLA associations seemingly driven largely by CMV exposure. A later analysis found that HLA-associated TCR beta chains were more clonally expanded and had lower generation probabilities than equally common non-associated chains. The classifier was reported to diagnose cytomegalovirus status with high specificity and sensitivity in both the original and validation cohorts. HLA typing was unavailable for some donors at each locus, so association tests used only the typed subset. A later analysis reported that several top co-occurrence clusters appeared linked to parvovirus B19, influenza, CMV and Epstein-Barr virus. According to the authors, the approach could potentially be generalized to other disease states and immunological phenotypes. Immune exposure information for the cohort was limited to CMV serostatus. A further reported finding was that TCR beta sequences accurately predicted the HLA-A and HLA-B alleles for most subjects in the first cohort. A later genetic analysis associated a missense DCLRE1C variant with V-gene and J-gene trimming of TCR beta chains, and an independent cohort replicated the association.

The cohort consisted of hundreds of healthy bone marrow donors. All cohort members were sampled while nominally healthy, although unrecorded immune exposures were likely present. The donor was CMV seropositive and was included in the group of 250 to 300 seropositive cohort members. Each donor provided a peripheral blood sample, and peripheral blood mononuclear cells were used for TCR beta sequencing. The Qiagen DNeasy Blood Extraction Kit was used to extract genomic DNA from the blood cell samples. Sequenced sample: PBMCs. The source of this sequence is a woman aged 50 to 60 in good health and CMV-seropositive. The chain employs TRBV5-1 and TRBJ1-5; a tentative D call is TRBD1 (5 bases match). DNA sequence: TGCGCCAGCAGCTTGGAGTCAGGGAATCAGCCCCAGCATTTT. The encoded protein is CASSLESGNQPQHF.